A selection of T cell receptor beta chains follows, all from one sample in a study of T-cell reconstitution after alpha-beta-depleted transplantation in children. Each CDR3 protein gets one entry after TCRdb re-called the PCR reads with MiXCR. The repertoire holds around 600,000 distinct CDR3 sequences, with approximately 10% as singletons. Sequencing used PBMCs from the stem cell graft donor, obtained from the stem cell graft. These receptors all come from a human donor who donated a stem cell graft to a child with acute myeloid leukemia. Each CDR3 is given with its conserved first and last residue. Fields, in order: CDR3 protein, clone size, J gene, V gene. The listing skips clone size in some rows; elsewhere it reads once, few, many or a size class.

CDR3: CASSIGGTASSYEQYF; size: .; J: TRBJ2-7; V: TRBV19
CDR3: CASNTGQLNYNEQFF; size: many; J: TRBJ2-1; V: TRBV6-2/TRBV6-3
CDR3: CSASFSRGTDTQYF; size: .; J: TRBJ2-3; V: TRBV20-1
CDR3: CASSPQDLRKETQYF; size: few; J: TRBJ2-5; V: TRBV7-9
CDR3: CASSQVTGAAWEDYEQYF; size: once; J: TRBJ2-7; V: TRBV3-1
CDR3: CASSLLIGTVNTEAFF; size: many; J: TRBJ1-1; V: TRBV5-1
CDR3: CASNRDTGNTIYF; size: .; J: TRBJ1-3; V: TRBV7-2
CDR3: CASSPRGGEETQYF; size: .; J: TRBJ2-5; V: TRBV7-9
CDR3: CACSARGGGGDTQYF; size: .; J: TRBJ2-3; V: TRBV3-1
CDR3: CASSLRGGDLVAREVNIQYF; size: few; J: TRBJ2-4; V: TRBV5-6